The subject of this entry is one T cell receptor beta chain. Libraries were prepared by immunoSEQ multiplex PCR; TCRdb keeps only in-frame clonotypes and omits some of them. The sample lists 60,000 to 75,000 clones; roughly 91% were seen once. Germline-derived CDR1 and CDR2 are MDHEN and SYDVKM. J gave up 1 base and V 6 bases, and 12 bases lay outside the gene matches. The CDR3 has 17 amino acids. This entry belongs to a study of blood T cell repertoires in COVID-19. The chain carries TRBV28 and TRBJ2-3; 8 nucleotides agree with TRBD1. Material: peripheral blood. The source of this sequence is a human donor in a cohort sampled during active COVID-19. CDR3 sequence reads: CASSPAGQGGGTDTQYF. In DNA, the CDR3 is TGTGCCAGCAGCCCAGCCGGACAGGGCGGGGGCACAGATACGCAGTATTTT. Looking up the rest from reference TRBV28 and TRBJ2-3 gives the full variable domain: DVKVTQSSRYLVKRTGEKVFLECVQDMDHENMFWYRQDPGLGLRLIYFSYDVKMKEKGDIPEGYSVSREKKERFSLILESASTNQTSMYLCASSPAGQGGGTDTQYFGPGTRLTVL.